This is a list of T cell receptor beta chains from one sample in a study of CD8+ T cells in alopecia areata. Assay used: immunoSEQ multiplex PCR; TCRdb lists only in-frame clones, some missing. Of some 120,000 clones listed, roughly 55% are singletons. The source material was CD4+ T cells sorted from blood, sampled at week 4, from a patient treated with tofacitinib. The receptors were gathered from a human donor with alopecia areata. The CDR3 runs from the conserved cysteine through the conserved F or W. Each record gives: D gene, CDR3 length, J gene, V gene, clone size, CDR3 DNA, CDR3 protein. D genes are given only for firm matches. Some rows mark clone size as missing; the rest say once, few, many or name a class of expanded clone.

D: TRBD1
length: 13
J: TRBJ1-1
V: TRBV19
size: few
DNA: TGTGCCAGTAGTCGGACAGGAAACACTGAAGCTTTCTTT
CDR3: CASSRTGNTEAFF

D: .
length: 11
J: TRBJ2-7
V: TRBV27
size: once
DNA: TGTGCCAGCAGTTCCTACTACGAGCAGTACTTC
CDR3: CASSSYYEQYF

D: .
length: 14
J: TRBJ2-5
V: TRBV18
size: few
DNA: TGTGCCAGCTCACCCAGGGACGGCCAAGAGACCCAGTACTTC
CDR3: CASSPRDGQETQYF

D: .
length: 14
J: TRBJ2-3
V: TRBV30
size: .
DNA: TGTGCCTGGAGTGTACACAGGCGCACAGATACGCAGTATTTT
CDR3: CAWSVHRRTDTQYF

D: .
length: 15
J: TRBJ2-3
V: TRBV7-2
size: .
DNA: TGTGCCAGCAGCCGGGGGGCGGGACGCACAGATACGCAGTATTTT
CDR3: CASSRGAGRTDTQYF

D: .
length: 15
J: TRBJ2-3
V: TRBV30
size: .
DNA: TGTGCCTGGAACGGGTCGGGCGATAGCACAGATACGCAGTATTTT
CDR3: CAWNGSGDSTDTQYF

D: TRBD1
length: 17
J: TRBJ1-6
V: TRBV4-2
size: .
DNA: TGTGCCAGCAGCCAAGGGACCAAGGGACAGGGAAGGCCACCCCTCCACTTT
CDR3: CASSQGTKGQGRPPLHF

D: .
length: 15
J: TRBJ2-1
V: TRBV25-1
size: few
DNA: TGTGCCAGCAGTGACCCGACTAGGGACGCGAATGAGCAGTTCTTC
CDR3: CASSDPTRDANEQFF

D: .
length: 14
J: TRBJ1-1
V: TRBV2
size: .
DNA: TGTGCCAGCAGTTTGGGGAAGGGGAACACTGAAGCTTTCTTT
CDR3: CASSLGKGNTEAFF

D: .
length: 15
J: TRBJ2-7
V: TRBV7-2
size: .
DNA: TGTGCCAGCAGCCCGAGCCCCTCAGTAGGCTACGAGCAGTACTTC
CDR3: CASSPSPSVGYEQYF

D: .
length: 15
J: TRBJ1-6
V: TRBV7-2
size: .
DNA: TGTGCCAGCAGCCCCCAGGGGACCGCCAATTCACCCCTCCACTTT
CDR3: CASSPQGTANSPLHF

D: TRBD2
length: 17
J: TRBJ2-2
V: TRBV7-8
size: once
DNA: TGTGCCAGCAGCTCCACGGGGACTAGCTTGGTTACCGGGGAGCTGTTTTTT
CDR3: CASSSTGTSLVTGELFF

D: .
length: 12
J: TRBJ1-2
V: TRBV7-6
size: .
DNA: TGTGCCAGCAGCTTTTCGGATTATGGCTACACCTTC
CDR3: CASSFSDYGYTF

D: .
length: 15
J: TRBJ2-3
V: TRBV9
size: .
DNA: TGTGCCAGCAGCCTAGAGGGGGGCTCTGGAGATACGCAGTATTTT
CDR3: CASSLEGGSGDTQYF

D: TRBD2
length: 15
J: TRBJ2-5
V: TRBV29-1
size: .
DNA: TGCAGCACTGGACTAGCGGGGGTCTCGGGGGAGACCCAGTACTTC
CDR3: CSTGLAGVSGETQYF

D: .
length: 15
J: TRBJ1-1
V: TRBV5-5
size: .
DNA: TGTGCCAGCAGCTTGGCTTATCAGGGGAACACTGAAGCTTTCTTT
CDR3: CASSLAYQGNTEAFF

D: .
length: 15
J: TRBJ2-5
V: TRBV11-2
size: .
DNA: TGTGCCAGCAGCTCGGAACTAGATAAAGGGGAGACCCAGTACTTC
CDR3: CASSSELDKGETQYF

D: .
length: 13
J: TRBJ1-2
V: TRBV7-2
size: few
DNA: TGTGCCAGCAGCTTAACACGGCCCTATGGCTACACCTTC
CDR3: CASSLTRPYGYTF

D: .
length: 13
J: TRBJ2-7
V: TRBV5-4
size: few
DNA: TGTGCCAGCCGCTTGGCACAGTCCTACGAGCAGTACTTC
CDR3: CASRLAQSYEQYF

D: TRBD1
length: 15
J: TRBJ1-4
V: TRBV13
size: .
DNA: TGTGCCAGCAGCTTATTGGGGACAGGGAATGAAAAACTGTTTTTT
CDR3: CASSLLGTGNEKLFF

D: .
length: 13
J: TRBJ2-1
V: TRBV30
size: .
DNA: TGTGCCTGGAGTGTCGGAGTAGCCGATGAGCAGTTCTTC
CDR3: CAWSVGVADEQFF

D: .
length: 12
J: TRBJ2-7
V: TRBV29-1
size: .
DNA: TGCAGCGCGCAGGGTGCTACCTACGAGCAGTACTTC
CDR3: CSAQGATYEQYF

D: .
length: 14
J: TRBJ1-5
V: TRBV5-4
size: few
DNA: TGTGCCAGCAGCTTGGCGGGGGAAAATCAGCCCCAGCATTTT
CDR3: CASSLAGENQPQHF

D: .
length: 13
J: TRBJ1-1
V: TRBV10-3
size: .
DNA: TGTGCCATCAATAGAAGGGGTGACACTGAAGCTTTCTTT
CDR3: CAINRRGDTEAFF

D: .
length: 13
J: TRBJ1-1
V: TRBV29-1
size: .
DNA: TGCAGCGTTATGGCCAGGGGTAACACTGAAGCTTTCTTT
CDR3: CSVMARGNTEAFF

D: .
length: 13
J: TRBJ2-3
V: TRBV5-4
size: .
DNA: TGTGCCAGCAGCTTGCAGAGCCTAGATACGCAGTATTTT
CDR3: CASSLQSLDTQYF

D: .
length: 15
J: TRBJ2-4
V: TRBV13
size: .
DNA: TGTGCCAGCAGCTTGAGGGGACTAGCCAAAAACATTCAGTACTTC
CDR3: CASSLRGLAKNIQYF

D: TRBD1
length: 12
J: TRBJ2-7
V: TRBV29-1
size: .
DNA: TGCAGCGTTCACGGTAACAGGGGGGAGCAGTACTTC
CDR3: CSVHGNRGEQYF

D: .
length: 14
J: TRBJ1-1
V: TRBV29-1
size: .
DNA: TGCAGCGCCGCCCCACAGGGCCTGAACACTGAAGCTTTCTTT
CDR3: CSAAPQGLNTEAFF

D: .
length: 13
J: TRBJ1-2
V: TRBV7-2
size: .
DNA: TGTGCCAGCAGCTTCGGGAGAGATGATGGCTACACCTTC
CDR3: CASSFGRDDGYTF

D: .
length: 14
J: TRBJ2-5
V: TRBV4-2
size: .
DNA: TGTGCCAGCAGCCAAGGGGCGGGACAAGAGACCCAGTACTTC
CDR3: CASSQGAGQETQYF

D: .
length: 14
J: TRBJ1-1
V: TRBV7-9
size: few
DNA: TGTGCCAGCAGCCCCGGGACCACGAACACTGAAGCTTTCTTT
CDR3: CASSPGTTNTEAFF

D: TRBD2
length: 14
J: TRBJ2-5
V: TRBV7-8
size: .
DNA: TGTGCCAGCAGCCGCGGGAGGGCCGCAGAGACCCAGTACTTC
CDR3: CASSRGRAAETQYF

D: .
length: 13
J: TRBJ2-3
V: TRBV6-5
size: .
DNA: TGTGCCAGCAGTCGGGGAGGCACAGATACGCAGTATTTT
CDR3: CASSRGGTDTQYF

D: .
length: 14
J: TRBJ1-2
V: TRBV6-5
size: once
DNA: TGTGCCAGCAGTACAACCCTAAATAGCTATGGCTACACCTTC
CDR3: CASSTTLNSYGYTF

D: .
length: 15
J: TRBJ1-4
V: TRBV7-9
size: .
DNA: TGTGCCAGCAGCCGAACCCGGGACACTAATGAAAAACTGTTTTTT
CDR3: CASSRTRDTNEKLFF

D: TRBD2
length: 16
J: TRBJ2-1
V: TRBV4-1
size: once
DNA: TGCGCCAGCAGCTCAGGACTAGCCCTCAATTACAATGAGCAGTTCTTC
CDR3: CASSSGLALNYNEQFF

D: .
length: 11
J: TRBJ1-1
V: TRBV29-1
size: .
DNA: TGCAGCGTTGGATCAGGAAGGGAAGCTTTCTTT
CDR3: CSVGSGREAFF

D: TRBD2
length: 19
J: TRBJ2-6
V: TRBV5-1
size: .
DNA: TGCGCCAGCAGCCAAGCATCTAGCGGGAGATCGGTTGGGGCCAACGTCCTGACTTTC
CDR3: CASSQASSGRSVGANVLTF

D: .
length: 16
J: TRBJ2-7
V: TRBV21-1
size: few
DNA: TGTGCCAGCAGCACTCTTCTTCGGACTAGCCCCTACGAGCAGTACTTC
CDR3: CASSTLLRTSPYEQYF

D: TRBD2
length: 18
J: TRBJ2-5
V: TRBV18
size: .
DNA: TGTGCCAGCTCACCACAAAAGACTAGCGGGAACAACAAAGAGACCCAGTACTTC
CDR3: CASSPQKTSGNNKETQYF

D: TRBD2
length: 14
J: TRBJ2-7
V: TRBV28
size: .
DNA: TGTGCCAGCAGTGGCTCCGGGACTACCTACGAGCAGTACTTC
CDR3: CASSGSGTTYEQYF

D: TRBD1
length: 16
J: TRBJ1-4
V: TRBV30
size: few
DNA: TGTGCCTGGACCTCCAGGGGGCGGTTCGTAAGCGAAAAACTGTTTTTT
CDR3: CAWTSRGRFVSEKLFF

D: TRBD1
length: 12
J: TRBJ2-1
V: TRBV7-9
size: .
DNA: TGTGCCAGCAGCCCAGGGGGCTTAGAGCAGTTCTTC
CDR3: CASSPGGLEQFF

D: TRBD2
length: 16
J: TRBJ2-5
V: TRBV7-9
size: .
DNA: TGTGCCAGCAGCTTCGGACTAGCGGGAGAACAAGAGACCCAGTACTTC
CDR3: CASSFGLAGEQETQYF

D: .
length: 14
J: TRBJ1-2
V: TRBV28
size: .
DNA: TGTGCCAGCAGCCTTGGACTCCACAACTATGGCTACACCTTC
CDR3: CASSLGLHNYGYTF

D: .
length: 15
J: TRBJ1-2
V: TRBV18
size: .
DNA: TGTGCCAGCGCAAACGCCGTCGGACCCAGGGGTGGCTACACCTTC
CDR3: CASANAVGPRGGYTF

D: .
length: 16
J: TRBJ1-1
V: TRBV5-1
size: few
DNA: TGCGCCAGCAGAGCACAAACTAGCCCCATGAACACTGAAGCTTTCTTT
CDR3: CASRAQTSPMNTEAFF

D: TRBD1
length: 15
J: TRBJ1-4
V: TRBV25-1
size: .
DNA: TGTGCCAGCAGTGATGACAGGGGTTGGGGTGAAAAACTGTTTTTT
CDR3: CASSDDRGWGEKLFF